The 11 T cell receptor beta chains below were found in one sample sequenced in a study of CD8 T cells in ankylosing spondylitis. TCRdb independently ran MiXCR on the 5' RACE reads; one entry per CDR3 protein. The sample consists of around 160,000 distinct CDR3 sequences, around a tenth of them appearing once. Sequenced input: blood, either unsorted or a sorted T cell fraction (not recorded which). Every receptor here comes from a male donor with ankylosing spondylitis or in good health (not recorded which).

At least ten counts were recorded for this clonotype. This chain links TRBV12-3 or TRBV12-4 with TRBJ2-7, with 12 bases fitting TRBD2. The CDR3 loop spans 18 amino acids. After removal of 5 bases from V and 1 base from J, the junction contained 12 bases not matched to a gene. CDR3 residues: CASSAGLQLAGGSYEQYF. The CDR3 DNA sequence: TGTGCCAGCAGTGCCGGACTCCAACTAGCGGGAGGATCCTACGAGCAGTACTTC.

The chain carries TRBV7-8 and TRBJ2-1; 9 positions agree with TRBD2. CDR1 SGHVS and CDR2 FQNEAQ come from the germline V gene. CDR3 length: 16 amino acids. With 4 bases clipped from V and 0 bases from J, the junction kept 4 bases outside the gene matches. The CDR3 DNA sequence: TGTGCCAGCAGCTCGAGTAGCGGGGGCTCCTACAATGAGCAGTTCTTC. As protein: CASSSSSGGSYNEQFF.

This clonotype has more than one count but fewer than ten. The CDR3 here is CASSSDLPDTQYF. CDR3 sequence (DNA): TGTGCCAGCAGCTCCGACTTGCCAGATACGCAGTATTTT. The chain uses TRBV11-2 and TRBJ2-3; D gene ambiguous. Germline CDR1 reads SGHAT; CDR2 reads FQNNGV. The CDR3 covers 13 residues. Trimming removed 4 bases at V and 4 bases at J, with 9 bases between.

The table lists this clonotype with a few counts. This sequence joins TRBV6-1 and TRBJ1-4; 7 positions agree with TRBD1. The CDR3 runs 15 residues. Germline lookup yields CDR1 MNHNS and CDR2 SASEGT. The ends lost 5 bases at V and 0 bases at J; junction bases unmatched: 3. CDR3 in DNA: TGTGCCAGCAGTACAGGGGACCCAACTAATGAAAAACTGTTTTTT. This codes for CASSTGDPTNEKLFF.

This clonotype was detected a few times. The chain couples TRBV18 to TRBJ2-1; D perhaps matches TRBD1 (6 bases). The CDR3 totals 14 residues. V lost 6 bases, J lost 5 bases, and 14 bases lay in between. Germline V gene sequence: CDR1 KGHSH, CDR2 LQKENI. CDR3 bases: TGTGCCAGCTCCCCCCCAGGGGCACACAATGAGCAGTTCTTC. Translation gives CASSPPGAHNEQFF.

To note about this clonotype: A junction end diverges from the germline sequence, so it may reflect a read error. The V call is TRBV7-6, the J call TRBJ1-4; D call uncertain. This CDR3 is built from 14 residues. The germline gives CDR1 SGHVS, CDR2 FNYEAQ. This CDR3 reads CASRLGGGNEKLFF. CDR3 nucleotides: TGTGCCAGCAGATTAGGTGGAGGGAATGAAAAACTGTTTTTT. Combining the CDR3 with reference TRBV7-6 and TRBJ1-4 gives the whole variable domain GAGVSQSPRYKVTKRGQDVALRCDPISGHVSLYWYRQALGQGPEFLTYFNYEAQQDKSGLPNDRFSAERPEGSISTLTIQRTEQRDSAMYRCASRLGGGNEKLFFGSGTQLSVL.

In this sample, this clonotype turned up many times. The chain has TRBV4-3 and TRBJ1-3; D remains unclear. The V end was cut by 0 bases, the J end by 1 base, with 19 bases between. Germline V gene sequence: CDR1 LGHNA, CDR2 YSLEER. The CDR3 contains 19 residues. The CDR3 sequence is CASSQDRGIGIGSGNTIYF. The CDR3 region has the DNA TGCGCCAGCAGCCAAGATCGAGGTATAGGGATCGGGTCTGGAAACACCATATATTTT.

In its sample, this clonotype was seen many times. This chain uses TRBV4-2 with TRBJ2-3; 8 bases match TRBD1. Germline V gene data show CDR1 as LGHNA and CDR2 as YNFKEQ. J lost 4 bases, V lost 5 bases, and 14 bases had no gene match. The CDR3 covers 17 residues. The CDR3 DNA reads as TGTGCCAGCAGCTCTTCTTCCGGGACAGGAAATGCAGATACGCAGTATTTT. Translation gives CASSSSSGTGNADTQYF.

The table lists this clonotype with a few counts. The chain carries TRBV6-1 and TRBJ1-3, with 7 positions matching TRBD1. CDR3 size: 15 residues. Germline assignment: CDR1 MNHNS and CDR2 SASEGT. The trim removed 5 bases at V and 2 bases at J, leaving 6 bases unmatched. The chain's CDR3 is CASSQGGSTGNTIYF. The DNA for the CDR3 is TGTGCCAGCAGTCAGGGGGGGTCGACTGGAAACACCATATATTTT.

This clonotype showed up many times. For the CDR3, the DNA is TGCGCCAGCAGCCCGGGCCTAAACTCCTATAATTCACCCCTCCACTTT. It encodes CASSPGLNSYNSPLHF. V and J are TRBV5-1 and TRBJ1-6; no reliable D call. This CDR3 comprises 16 residues. Trimming removed 4 bases at V and 0 bases at J, with 11 bases between. Per the germline V gene, CDR1 is SGHRS and CDR2 is YFSETQ.

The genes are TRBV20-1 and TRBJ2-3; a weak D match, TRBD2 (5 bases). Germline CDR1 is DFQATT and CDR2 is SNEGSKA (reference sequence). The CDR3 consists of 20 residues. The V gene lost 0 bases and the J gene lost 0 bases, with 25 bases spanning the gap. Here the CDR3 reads CSARDSRPSVGRRSTDTQYF. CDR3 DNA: TGCAGTGCTAGAGATAGCCGGCCCTCAGTTGGGCGGAGGAGCACAGATACGCAGTATTTT.